This T cell receptor (beta chain) was recovered during a study of blood T cells in healthy people across ages. PCR was performed a second time for about 7 to 11 cycles using a sample-barcoded 5' primer and a J-beta primer mix. Template switching added a 12-random-nucleotide identifier to every cDNA molecule. MiXCR, applied by TCRdb to the 5' RACE reads, yields one record per CDR3 protein. The table shows about 1.7 million distinct CDR3 sequences, with under 30% occurring only once. This clonotype was sampled from a woman aged 30 to 39 in good health. Sequencing used blood.

CDR3 nucleotides: TGTGCCAGCAGTTCTAGCGGGAGAGTCCACGAGCAGTACTTC. Its protein is CASSSSGRVHEQYF. The chain recombines TRBV27 with TRBJ2-5; 10 bases line up with TRBD2. The J call may not be correct, given that the DNA end is closer to TRBJ2-7. From germline, CDR1 is MNHEY and CDR2 SMNVEV (reference sequence). The CDR3 covers 14 residues.